This T cell receptor beta chain appears in the sequencing data of a study of CD4 T cell repertoires in COVID-19. Study-level information: Other coronavirus spike proteins restimulated relabeled CFSE-low cells expanded with IL-2 for 10 days. Broader study findings: Several top expanded SARS-CoV-2-reactive clonotypes were shared by two or three memory subsets.

The memory T cells were sequenced right after ex vivo isolation, without culture. The CDR3 has 11 amino acids. V lost 1 base to trimming and J lost 9 bases, with 4 bases between them. The germline V gene encodes CDR1 SGHVS and CDR2 FQNEAQ. About this clone itself: What it binds is unknown.

Here immunoSEQ multiplex PCR was the method, and the copy in TCRdb shows in-frame clones only, minus some. The repertoire consists of over 75,000 clones, with roughly 85% occurring once and the leading ten covering about 0.58%. This TCR was recovered from a human donor who had COVID-19. The V call is TRBV7-8, the J call TRBJ2-1; the D is unclear. Sequenced here: CD4+ T cells from peripheral blood, sampled after recovery from COVID-19. The CDR3, as DNA: TGTGCCAGCAGCTTAGGGGGTGAGCAGTTCTTC. Translating it yields CASSLGGEQFF.